These 9 T cell receptor beta chains were sequenced from one sample in a study of tumor and adjacent non-tumor tissue in lung cancer listed by TCRdb under 2018. Library prep was done by multiplex PCR. The run used an Illumina HiSeq 2500. Following protocols modified from ARM-PCR, the researchers constructed TCRbeta libraries through three rounds of nested PCR with primers (Table S4). In TCRdb, the public reads were trimmed at Q25 with fastp and aligned with MiXCR, with productive beta chains retained. CDR3 protein sequences are deduplicated, and each keeps its most common genes and DNA. This sample is represented by some 93,000 distinct CDR3 sequences; 67% of them were singletons. The ten largest clones represent roughly 18% of the sample. RNA was isolated from bulk unsorted tissue, and RNA quality was assessed with a NanoDrop ND-1000 and an Agilent 2100. The sequencing sample was made of lung tumor tissue. The receptors come from a man in his fifties or sixties with non-small cell lung cancer.

As for this clonotype: One end of the junction fails to match germline, which may point to a read error. The J gene is TRBJ1-5, the V gene TRBV6-2 or TRBV6-3; unclear D gene. CDR3 length: 13 residues. Germline lookup yields CDR1 MNHEY and CDR2 SVGEGT. This CDR3 reads CVSSHDYIQPQHF. Written as DNA, the CDR3 is TGTGTCAGCAGCCACGACTACATTCAGCCCCAGCATTTT.

As for this clonotype: The junction shows a germline mismatch at one end, possibly a read error. The chain couples TRBV5-1 to TRBJ2-2, with D maybe TRBD1 (5 bases). Per germline, CDR1 SGHRS and CDR2 YFSETQ. The CDR3 covers 19 residues. The CDR3 DNA reads as TGCGCCAGCAACTTGGTAACAGTGCTCCAGGGTCTGAACACCGTGGAGCTGTTTTTT. Protein sequence: CASNLVTVLQGLNTVELFF.

Comment on this clonotype: A much larger clone sits a single nucleotide away, making a read error possible. The gene calls are TRBV30 and TRBJ1-1; D remains unclear. Germline V gene data show CDR1 as GTSNPN and CDR2 as SVGIG (reference sequence). The CDR3 length is 10 residues. The CDR3 here is CTWWNTEAFF. As DNA, the CDR3 is TGTACCTGGTGGAACACTGAAGCTTTCTTT.

Worth noting for this clonotype: Because the CDR3 is missing its conserved closing phenylalanine or tryptophan, this is likely a read error. The V and J genes are TRBV6-5 and TRBJ1-1; D perhaps matches TRBD1 (5 bases). CDR1 MNHEY and CDR2 SVGAGI come from the germline V gene. The CDR3 runs 13 residues. This CDR3 reads CPSSFLGGTEAFS. CDR3 coding DNA: TGTCCCAGCAGTTTCTTGGGGGGGACTGAAGCTTTCTCT.

This clonotype came up many times. The chain is built from TRBV6-1 and TRBJ2-2; tentatively, D is TRBD2 (6 bases). The germline gives CDR1 MNHNS, CDR2 SASEGT. The CDR3 has 15 residues. Trimming took 8 bases from V and 4 from J, leaving 17 bases between them. Written as DNA, the CDR3 is TGTGCCAGCGCGAACCGGGACTCGCGCACCGGGGAGCTGTTTTTT. Translation gives CASANRDSRTGELFF.

As to this clonotype: In this CDR3 the conserved last residue, phenylalanine or tryptophan, is missing, so a read error is likely. This rearrangement joins TRBV6-5 to TRBJ2-7, with TRBD1 identical over 8 bases. The CDR3 length is 15 residues. Germline CDR1 reads MNHEY; CDR2 reads SVGAGI. Germline trimming cut 0 bases from V and 7 bases from J; bases unmatched to any gene: 8. DNA of the CDR3: TGTGCCAGCAGTTACTCTGGGACAGGCGAACGGGAGCAGTACCCC. Its translation: CASSYSGTGEREQYP.

This clonotype was seen at least ten times. V usage is TRBV29-1 and J usage is TRBJ2-5, with TRBD1 matching over 8 bases. V was clipped by 6 bases and J by 4 bases; unmatched bases: 7. Germline V gene data show CDR1 as SQVTM and CDR2 as ANQGSEA. This CDR3 region has 13 residues. The CDR3 region has the DNA TGCAGCGTAGCCACAGGGGGAAGAGAGACCCAGTACTTC. This sequence encodes CSVATGGRETQYF.

A word on this clonotype: Compared with germline, one end of the junction differs, possibly owing to a read error. The chain recombines TRBV30 with TRBJ1-1; no clear D gene. In germline, CDR1 is GTSNPN, CDR2 SVGIG (reference sequence). The CDR3 runs to 15 residues. In nucleotides, the CDR3 is TGTGCCTGGAATTCTGACGAGAGGGTGAACACTGAAGCTCTCTTT. Translated, it gives CAWNSDERVNTEALF.

On this clonotype: The junction and the germline gene differ at one end; a read error may be behind it. The chain employs TRBV5-5 and TRBJ2-5, with D hard to call. The CDR3 runs to 14 residues. From germline, CDR1 is SGHKS and CDR2 YYEKEE (reference sequence). CDR3 coding DNA: TGTGCAAGCAGCTTTACCCTCCCCGCGGAGACCCAGTACTTC. Amino acid sequence: CASSFTLPAETQYF.